Below, 7 T cell receptor beta chains from the same sample are listed, as sequenced in a study of technical replicates of blood from a handful of donors. The method was immunoSEQ multiplex PCR; TCRdb's version includes in-frame clones alone and lacks a portion of them. In the table there are about 72,000 clones, roughly 95% of which are singletons. The specimen was T cells isolated from PBMCs. The receptor source for this set is a human donor in good health.

The chain is built from TRBV5-1 and TRBJ2-1; maybe TRBD2 (5 bases). This CDR3 region has 16 residues. The V gene's germline CDR1 is SGHRS and CDR2 YFSETQ. Trimming took off 2 bases at V and 8 bases at J, with 20 bases between the two ends. CDR3 loop: CASSFQAESAWDEQFF. CDR3 DNA: TGCGCCAGCAGCTTTCAAGCGGAGTCCGCCTGGGATGAGCAGTTCTTC.

The chain uses TRBV19 and TRBJ2-1; D is unresolved. Germline CDR1 LNHDA, CDR2 SQIVND (reference sequence). CDR3 length: 13 amino acids. The V end lost 3 bases, the J end lost 5 bases, and 8 bases lay between the germline ends. CDR3 loop: CASSMEIDNEQFF. The CDR3 coding sequence is TGTGCCAGTAGTATGGAGATAGACAATGAGCAGTTCTTC.

The chain couples TRBV18 to TRBJ2-7; D might be TRBD1 (5 bases). The length of the CDR3 is 15 residues. Trimming cost V 2 bases and J 2 bases, with 13 bases left between them. The germline CDR1 and CDR2 sequences are KGHSH and LQKENI. The CDR3 DNA reads as TGTGCCAGCTCACCAGGGGCGACAGCTACCTACGAGCAGTACTTC. Residues: CASSPGATATYEQYF.

The rearrangement links TRBV18 to TRBJ2-1; TRBD2 agrees at 10 bases. CDR3 length: 17 amino acids. J was trimmed by 9 bases and V by 2 bases; bases with no gene match: 13. The germline V gene encodes CDR1 KGHSH and CDR2 LQKENI. This chain's CDR3 is CASSPMPSGGQEGEQFF. The CDR3 bases are TGTGCCAGCTCACCAATGCCTAGCGGGGGCCAGGAGGGTGAGCAGTTCTTC.

This clone was seen a single time. The chain joins TRBV6-4 to TRBJ2-7, with D perhaps TRBD2 (6 bases). V lost 3 bases and J lost 2, with 14 bases in between. Looked up from germline, CDR1 is MRHNA and CDR2 is SNTAGT. The length of the CDR3 is 15 residues. As DNA, the CDR3 is TGTGCCAGCAGTGAATTCGGGGGTGCCCCCTACGAGCAGTACTTC. Amino acid sequence: CASSEFGGAPYEQYF.

The J gene is TRBJ1-5, the V gene TRBV29-1; 9 positions match TRBD1. This CDR3 has 14 amino acids. Germline trimming cut 6 bases from V and 4 bases from J; bases unmatched to any gene: 7. Germline V gene lookup returns CDR1 SQVTM and CDR2 ANQGSEA. CDR3 nucleotides: TGCAGCGTCCTAGGGACAGGGCCAAATCAGCCCCAGCATTTT. Translation: CSVLGTGPNQPQHF.

The chain combines TRBV5-4 with TRBJ2-7, with 10 nucleotides matching TRBD2. This CDR3 has 15 amino acids. V gave up 2 bases and J gave up 7 bases; unmatched junction bases: 9. Germline V gene sequence: CDR1 SGHNT, CDR2 YYREEE (reference sequence). The CDR3 region is CASSFLAGGTGEQYF. The CDR3 DNA reads TGTGCCAGCAGCTTTTTAGCGGGAGGAACGGGAGAGCAGTACTTC.